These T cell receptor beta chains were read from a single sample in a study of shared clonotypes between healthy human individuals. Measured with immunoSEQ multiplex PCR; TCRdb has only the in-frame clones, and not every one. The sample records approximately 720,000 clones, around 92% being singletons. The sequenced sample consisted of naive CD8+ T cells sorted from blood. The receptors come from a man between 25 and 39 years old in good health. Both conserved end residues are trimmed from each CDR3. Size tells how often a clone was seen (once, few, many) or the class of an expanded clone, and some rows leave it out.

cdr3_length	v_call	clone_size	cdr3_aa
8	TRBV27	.	ASGRASLF
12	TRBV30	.	AWKAGTGGAEAF
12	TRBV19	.	ASSIASSQETQY
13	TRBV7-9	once	ASSAGDSNNSPLH
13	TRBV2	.	ASSEGSSGNYEQY
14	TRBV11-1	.	ASSFYRGTMNTEAF
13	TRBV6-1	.	ASSEVGDRGYEQY
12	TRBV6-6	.	ASSYSRQDYGYT
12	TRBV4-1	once	ASSQVGSNTEAF
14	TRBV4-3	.	ASSQVHRVNTGELF
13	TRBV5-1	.	ASSLVPDRIYGYT
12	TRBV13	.	ASSLRTSGYEQY
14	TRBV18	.	ASSRLNRLGADGYT
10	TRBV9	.	ASSLTGGEQF
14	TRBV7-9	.	ASRRTGTGSTDTQY
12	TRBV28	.	ASSQETSTGSQF